The clone carrying this T cell receptor beta chain was detected only a few times. This specimen belongs to a study of cytomegalovirus exposure and HLA in healthy donors. The primer mix had 60 Vbeta and 13 Jbeta primers. Here immunoSEQ multiplex PCR was the method, and the copy in TCRdb shows in-frame clones only, minus some. The sample shows some 150,000 clones, about two thirds of them seen only once. The V gene end was trimmed by 1 base and the J gene end by 8 bases; junction bases not matched to a gene: 2. CDR1 and CDR2 from the germline V gene are LNHNV and YYDKDF (reference sequence). CDR3 size: 14 residues.

The clonotype was recovered from a woman aged 40-49 years in good health and CMV-seronegative. The chain is built from TRBV15 and TRBJ1-6; TRBD1 matches 7 bases. Sequencing was performed on PBMCs. The DNA of the CDR3 is TGTGCCACCAGCAGAGCAGGGGGGTATTCACCCCTCCACTTT. Protein product: CATSRAGGYSPLHF. Variable domain in full (rest from reference TRBV15 and TRBJ1-6): DAMVIQNPRYQVTQFGKPVTLSCSQTLNHNVMYWYQQKSSQAPKLLFHYYDKDFNNEADTPDNFQSRRPNTSFCFLDIRSPGLGDTAMYLCATSRAGGYSPLHFGNGTRLTVT.